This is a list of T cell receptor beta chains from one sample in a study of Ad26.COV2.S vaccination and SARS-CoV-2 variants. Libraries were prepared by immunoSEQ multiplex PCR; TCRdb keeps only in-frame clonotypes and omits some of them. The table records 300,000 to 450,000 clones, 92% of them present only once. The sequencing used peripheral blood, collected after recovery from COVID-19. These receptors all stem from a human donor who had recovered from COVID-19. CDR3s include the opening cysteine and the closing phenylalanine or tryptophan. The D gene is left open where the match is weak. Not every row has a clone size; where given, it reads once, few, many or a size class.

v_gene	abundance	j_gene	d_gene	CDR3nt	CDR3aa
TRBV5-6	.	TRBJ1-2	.	TGTGCCAGCACCTCATTGAGGTTCGTTGGCTACACCTTC	CASTSLRFVGYTF
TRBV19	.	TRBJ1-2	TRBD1	TGTGCCAGTAGTACTCATTCCGGGACAGGGAACTATGGCTACACCTTC	CASSTHSGTGNYGYTF
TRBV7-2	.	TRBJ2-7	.	TGTGCCAGCAGCTTAAGGCTCGAGCAGTACTTC	CASSLRLEQYF
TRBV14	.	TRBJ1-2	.	TGTGCCAGCAGCCAAGATCTGACATCTAACTATGGCTACACCTTC	CASSQDLTSNYGYTF
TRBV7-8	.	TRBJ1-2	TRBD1	TGTGCCAGCAGCTTAGACGGGACAGGGGGCGACTATGGCTACACCTTC	CASSLDGTGGDYGYTF
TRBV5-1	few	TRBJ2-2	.	TGCGCCAGCAGCTTGGAGGCAGGGAACACCGGGGAGCTGTTTTTT	CASSLEAGNTGELFF
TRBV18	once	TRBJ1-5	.	TGTGCCAGCTCACCACTACGGGATCAGCCCCAGCATTTT	CASSPLRDQPQHF
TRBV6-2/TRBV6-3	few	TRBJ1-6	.	TGTGCCAGCAGTTACTCGTCGGGAACAGGGTATAATTCACCCCTCCACTTT	CASSYSSGTGYNSPLHF
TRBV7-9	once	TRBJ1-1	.	TGTGCCAGCAGCTTCCAGGGTCCGGGACCTGAAGCTTTCTTT	CASSFQGPGPEAFF
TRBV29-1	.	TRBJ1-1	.	TGCAGCGTTGAAAAGCAGGGAACCTCGAATGAAGCTTTCTTT	CSVEKQGTSNEAFF
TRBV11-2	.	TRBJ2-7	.	TGTGCCAGCAGCTTAAAGTCTGGGTACACGGTGGTCTCCTACGAGCAGTACTTC	CASSLKSGYTVVSYEQYF
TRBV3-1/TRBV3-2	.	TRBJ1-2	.	TGTGCCAGCAGCCGACAGGAGAACTATGGCTACACCTTC	CASSRQENYGYTF
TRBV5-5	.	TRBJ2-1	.	TGTGCCAGCAGCTTGGGTGGGCAGTGGAGCTCCTACAATGAGCAGTTCTTC	CASSLGGQWSSYNEQFF
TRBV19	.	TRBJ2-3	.	TGTGCCAGTAACCCGTCGGCGGATACGCAGTATTTT	CASNPSADTQYF
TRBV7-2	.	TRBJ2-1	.	TGTGCCAGCAGTCTCCGGGGTCCCTCCTACAATGAGCAGTTCTTC	CASSLRGPSYNEQFF
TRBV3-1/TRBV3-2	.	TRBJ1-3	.	TGTGCCAGCAGCCCAACAACAACGGCCTCTGGAAACACCATATATTTT	CASSPTTTASGNTIYF
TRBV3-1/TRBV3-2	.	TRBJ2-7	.	TGTGCCAGCAGCCAAGATCGCGCAGGTAGATACGAGCAGTACTTC	CASSQDRAGRYEQYF
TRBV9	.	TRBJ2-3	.	TGTGCCAGCAGCGTAGAAGTCCAGGCGCCCACAGATACGCAGTATTTT	CASSVEVQAPTDTQYF
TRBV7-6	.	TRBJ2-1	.	TGTGCCAGCAGCTCCGACGGGACACCGCCGCACCGAGACTACAATGAGCAGTTCTTC	CASSSDGTPPHRDYNEQFF
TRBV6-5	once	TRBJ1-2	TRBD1	TGTGCCAGCAGTTACTCGACGCGACAGGGACAAGGCTACACCTTC	CASSYSTRQGQGYTF
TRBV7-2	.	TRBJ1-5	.	TGTGCCAGCAGCTTACCTCCGCCTGGCCGGAATTTAGGTCAGCCCCAGCATTTT	CASSLPPPGRNLGQPQHF
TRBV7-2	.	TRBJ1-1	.	TGTGCCAGCAGCGGGGTGGGAATGAACACTGAAGCTTTCTTT	CASSGVGMNTEAFF
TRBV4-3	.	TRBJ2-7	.	TGCGCCAGCAGCCAGGTACAGGGTTCCTACGAGCAGTACTTC	CASSQVQGSYEQYF
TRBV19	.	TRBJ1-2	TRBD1	TGTGCCAGTACTCTCACCAGGGGGGGGTTCCCCCACAACTATGGCTACACCTTC	CASTLTRGGFPHNYGYTF
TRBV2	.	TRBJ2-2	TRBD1	TGTGCCAGCAGTGGACCCGGGACAGTTTTTGCCGGGGAGCTGTTTTTT	CASSGPGTVFAGELFF
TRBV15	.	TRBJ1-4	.	TGTGCCACCAGCAGAGAAGCGTCAAATGAAAAACTGTTTTTT	CATSREASNEKLFF